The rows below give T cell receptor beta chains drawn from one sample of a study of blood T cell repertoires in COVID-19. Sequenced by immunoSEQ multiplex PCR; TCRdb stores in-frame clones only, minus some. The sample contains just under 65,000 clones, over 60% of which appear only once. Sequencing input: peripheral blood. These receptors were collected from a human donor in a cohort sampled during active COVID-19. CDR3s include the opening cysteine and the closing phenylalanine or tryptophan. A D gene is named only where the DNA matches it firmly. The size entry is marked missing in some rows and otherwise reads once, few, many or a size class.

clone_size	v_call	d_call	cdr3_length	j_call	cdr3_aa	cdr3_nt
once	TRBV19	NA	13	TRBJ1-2	CASNKGENYGYTF	TGTGCCAGTAATAAGGGGGAAAACTATGGCTACACCTTC
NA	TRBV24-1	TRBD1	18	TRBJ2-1	CATSDLAAGQGNHNEQFF	TGTGCCACCAGTGATCTTGCCGCGGGACAGGGGAACCACAATGAGCAGTTCTTC
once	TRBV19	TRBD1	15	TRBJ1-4	CASNPGDRGNEKLFF	TGTGCCAGTAATCCGGGGGACAGAGGAAATGAAAAACTGTTTTTT
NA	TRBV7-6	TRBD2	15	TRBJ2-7	CASSSGAGGPYEQYF	TGTGCCAGCAGTTCAGGAGCGGGGGGACCCTACGAGCAGTACTTC
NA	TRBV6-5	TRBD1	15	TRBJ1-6	CASNRLGDRVSPLHF	TGTGCCAGCAACCGGCTGGGGGACAGGGTCTCACCCCTCCACTTT
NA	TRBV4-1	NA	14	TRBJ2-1	CASSQEGAGDEQFF	TGCGCCAGCAGCCAAGAAGGGGCTGGGGATGAGCAGTTCTTC
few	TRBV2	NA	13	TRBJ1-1	CASSSTENTEAFF	TGTGCCAGCAGTTCTACAGAGAACACTGAAGCTTTCTTT
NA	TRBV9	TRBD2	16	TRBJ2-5	CASSKGTSSIGETQYF	TGTGCCAGCAGTAAGGGGACTAGCTCAATCGGGGAGACCCAGTACTTC
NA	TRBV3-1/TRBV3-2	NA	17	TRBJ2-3	CASSQDWRRGATDTQYF	TGTGCCAGCAGCCAAGATTGGAGGCGGGGAGCCACAGATACGCAGTATTTT
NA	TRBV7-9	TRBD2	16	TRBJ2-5	CASSYLRRTSEETQYF	TGTGCCAGCAGCTACCTGAGACGGACTAGCGAGGAGACCCAGTACTTC
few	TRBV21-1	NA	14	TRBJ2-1	CASSKAGSGGEQFF	TGTGCCAGCAGCAAAGCAGGGTCAGGGGGCGAGCAGTTCTTC
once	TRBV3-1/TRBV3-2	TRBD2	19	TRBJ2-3	CASSQDSGWRGGRTDTQYF	TGTGCCAGCAGCCAAGATTCCGGATGGCGGGGGGGCAGGACAGATACGCAGTATTTT
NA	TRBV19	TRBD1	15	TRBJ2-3	CASSIPGQGTDTQYF	TGTGCCAGTAGTATCCCAGGACAGGGAACAGATACGCAGTATTTT
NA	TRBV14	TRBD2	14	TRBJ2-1	CASSGTSGRNEQFF	TGTGCCAGCAGCGGGACTAGCGGTCGCAATGAGCAGTTCTTC
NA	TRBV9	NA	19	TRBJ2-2	CASSVATPTRQANTGELFF	TGTGCCAGCAGCGTAGCTACACCGACCCGACAGGCGAACACCGGGGAGCTGTTTTTT
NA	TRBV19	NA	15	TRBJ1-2	CASSMKQELNYGYTF	TGTGCCAGTAGTATGAAACAGGAACTTAACTATGGCTACACCTTC
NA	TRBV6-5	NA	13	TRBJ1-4	CASSYAGGEKLFF	TGTGCCAGCAGTTACGCGGGTGGGGAAAAACTGTTTTTT
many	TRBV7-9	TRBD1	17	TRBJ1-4	CASSGRDRGLSNEKLFF	TGTGCCAGCAGCGGCCGGGACAGGGGGCTGTCTAATGAAAAACTGTTTTTT
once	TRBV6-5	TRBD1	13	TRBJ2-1	CASRGQGYDEQFF	TGTGCCAGCAGGGGACAGGGGTATGATGAGCAGTTCTTC
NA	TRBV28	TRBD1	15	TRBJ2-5	CASSPAGTGWETQYF	TGTGCCAGCAGTCCAGCCGGGACAGGGTGGGAGACCCAGTACTTC
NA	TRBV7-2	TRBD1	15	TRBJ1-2	CASSVGTGGHYGYTF	TGTGCCAGCAGCGTAGGGACAGGGGGCCACTATGGCTACACCTTC
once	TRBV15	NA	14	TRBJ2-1	CATSRGGLNNEQFF	TGTGCCACCAGCAGAGGCGGGTTGAACAATGAGCAGTTCTTC
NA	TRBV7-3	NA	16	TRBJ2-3	CASSQTPGLSTDTQYF	TGTGCCAGCAGTCAGACGCCGGGACTCAGCACAGATACGCAGTATTTT
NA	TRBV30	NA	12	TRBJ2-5	CAWSGGTETQYF	TGTGCCTGGAGCGGAGGAACTGAGACCCAGTACTTC
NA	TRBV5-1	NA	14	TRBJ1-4	CASSFSGGNEKLFF	TGCGCCAGCAGCTTTTCGGGAGGGAATGAAAAACTGTTTTTT
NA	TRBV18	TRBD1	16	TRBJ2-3	CASSPTGQGGTDTQYF	TGTGCCAGCTCACCCACGGGACAGGGGGGCACAGATACGCAGTATTTT
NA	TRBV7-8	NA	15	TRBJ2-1	CASSLRFSGYNEQFF	TGTGCCAGCAGCTTGCGGTTTAGCGGCTACAATGAGCAGTTCTTC
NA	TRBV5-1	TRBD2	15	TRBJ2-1	CASSLKAGGSDEQFF	TGCGCCAGCAGCTTGAAAGCGGGGGGGAGCGATGAGCAGTTCTTC
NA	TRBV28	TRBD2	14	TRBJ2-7	CASSRTGGSYEQYF	TGTGCCAGCAGTAGGACGGGGGGCTCCTACGAGCAGTACTTC
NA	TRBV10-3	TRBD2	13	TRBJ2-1	CAIWGGAYNEQFF	TGTGCCATCTGGGGGGGGGCCTACAATGAGCAGTTCTTC
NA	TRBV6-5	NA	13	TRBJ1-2	CASRGAQAYGYTF	TGTGCCAGCAGAGGGGCACAGGCGTATGGCTACACCTTC
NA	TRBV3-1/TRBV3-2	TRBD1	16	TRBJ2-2	CASSRTGQENTGELFF	TGTGCCAGCAGCCGAACGGGACAGGAGAACACCGGGGAGCTGTTTTTT
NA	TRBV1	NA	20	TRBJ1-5	CTSSQKNRGPTGSGNQPQHF	TGCACCAGCAGCCAAAAAAACCGGGGGCCGACAGGGAGCGGCAATCAGCCCCAGCATTTT
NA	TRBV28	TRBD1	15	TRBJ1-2	CASRSGTGSNYGYTF	TGTGCCAGCAGATCCGGGACAGGGTCTAACTATGGCTACACCTTC
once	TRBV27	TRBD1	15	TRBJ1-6	CASSSTGGDYSPLHF	TGTGCCAGCAGTTCGACAGGGGGCGACTATTCACCCCTCCACTTT
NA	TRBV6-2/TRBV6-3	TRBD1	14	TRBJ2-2	CASSQRTGTGELFF	TGTGCCAGCAGTCAGAGGACAGGGACCGGGGAGCTGTTTTTT
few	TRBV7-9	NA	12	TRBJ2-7	CASSLVSYEQYF	TGTGCCAGCAGCTTAGTCAGCTACGAGCAGTACTTC
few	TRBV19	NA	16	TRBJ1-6	CASTIDGGVNNSPLHF	TGTGCCAGTACCATAGATGGAGGGGTAAATAATTCACCCCTCCACTTT
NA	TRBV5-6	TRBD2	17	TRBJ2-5	CASSFNGRAGGGETQYF	TGTGCCAGCAGCTTCAATGGAAGGGCGGGGGGAGGAGAGACCCAGTACTTC
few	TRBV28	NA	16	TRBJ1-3	CASSLLTSRSGNTIYF	TGTGCCAGCAGTTTACTGACAAGCCGCTCTGGAAACACCATATATTTT
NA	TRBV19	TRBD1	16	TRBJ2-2	CASSDRDRVRTGELFF	TGTGCCAGTAGTGACCGGGACAGGGTTAGAACCGGGGAGCTGTTTTTT
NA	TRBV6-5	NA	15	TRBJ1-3	CASSYSTREGNTIYF	TGTGCCAGCAGTTACTCGACCAGGGAAGGAAACACCATATATTTT
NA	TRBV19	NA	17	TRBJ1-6	CASSPAARALGNSPLHF	TGTGCCAGTAGCCCGGCGGCCAGGGCCCTAGGAAATTCACCCCTCCACTTT
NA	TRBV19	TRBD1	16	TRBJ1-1	CASRTKGGDSYTEAFF	TGTGCCAGTAGGACTAAAGGTGGGGACAGCTACACTGAAGCTTTCTTT
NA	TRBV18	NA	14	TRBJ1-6	CASSPIGFYPPLHF	TGTGCCAGCTCACCAATCGGGTTTTATCCACCCCTCCACTTT
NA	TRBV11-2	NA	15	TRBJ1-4	CASTPAAGVREKLFF	TGTGCCAGCACCCCAGCCGCGGGGGTTCGGGAAAAACTGTTTTTT
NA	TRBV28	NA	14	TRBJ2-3	CASSPWGYTDTQYF	TGTGCCAGCAGTCCTTGGGGCTACACAGATACGCAGTATTTT
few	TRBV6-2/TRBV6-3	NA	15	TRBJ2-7	CASSTQTAASYEQYF	TGTGCCAGCAGTACCCAGACTGCCGCCTCCTACGAGCAGTACTTC
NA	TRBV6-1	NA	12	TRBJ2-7	CASSETRSEQYF	TGTGCCAGCAGTGAAACTCGGAGCGAGCAGTACTTC
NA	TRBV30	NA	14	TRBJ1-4	CAWSKRRTNEKLFF	TGTGCCTGGAGTAAGAGAAGAACTAATGAAAAACTGTTTTTT
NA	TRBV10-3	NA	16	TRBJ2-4	CAISEGSWGGKNIQYF	TGTGCCATCAGTGAGGGCAGCTGGGGAGGCAAAAACATTCAGTACTTC
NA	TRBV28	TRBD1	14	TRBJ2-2	CASIIAGGSGELFF	TGTGCCAGCATTATCGCAGGGGGATCCGGGGAGCTGTTTTTT